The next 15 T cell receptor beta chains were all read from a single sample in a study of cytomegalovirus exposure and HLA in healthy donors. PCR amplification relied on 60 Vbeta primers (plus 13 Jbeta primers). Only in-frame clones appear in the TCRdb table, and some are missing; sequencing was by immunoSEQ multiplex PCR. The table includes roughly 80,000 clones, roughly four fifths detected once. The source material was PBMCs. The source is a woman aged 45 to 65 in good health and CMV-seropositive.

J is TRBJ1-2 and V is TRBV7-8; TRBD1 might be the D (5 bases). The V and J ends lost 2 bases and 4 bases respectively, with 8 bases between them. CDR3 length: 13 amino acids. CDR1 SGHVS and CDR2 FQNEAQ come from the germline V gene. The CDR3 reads CASSLQDTYGYTF. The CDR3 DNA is TGTGCCAGCAGCTTACAGGACACCTATGGCTACACCTTC.

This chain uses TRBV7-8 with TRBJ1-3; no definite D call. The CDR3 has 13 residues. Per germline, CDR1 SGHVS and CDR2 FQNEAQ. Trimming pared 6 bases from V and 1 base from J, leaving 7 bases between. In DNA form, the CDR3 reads TGTGCCAGCAGATCCCATTCTGGAAACACCATATATTTT. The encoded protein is CASRSHSGNTIYF. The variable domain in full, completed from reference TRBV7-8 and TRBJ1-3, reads GAGVSQSPRYKVAKRGQDVALRCDPISGHVSLFWYQQALGQGPEFLTYFQNEAQLDKSGLPSDRFFAERPEGSVSTLKIQRTQQEDSAVYLCASRSHSGNTIYFGEGSWLTVV.

CDR3 protein: CASRTGTSGRAYEQYF. For the CDR3, the DNA is TGTGCCAGCAGAACCGGGACTAGCGGGAGGGCCTACGAGCAGTACTTC. The chain carries TRBV2 and TRBJ2-7, with 16 bases aligning to TRBD2. CDR1 and CDR2 from the germline V gene are SNHLY and FYNNEI. CDR3 length: 16 residues. V lost 6 bases, J lost 2 bases, and 4 bases stayed unmatched. Variable domain in full (rest from reference TRBV2 and TRBJ2-7): EPEVTQTPSHQVTQMGQEVILRCVPISNHLYFYWYRQILGQKVEFLVSFYNNEISEKSEIFDDQFSVERPDGSNFTLKIRSTKLEDSAMYFCASRTGTSGRAYEQYFGPGTRLTVT.

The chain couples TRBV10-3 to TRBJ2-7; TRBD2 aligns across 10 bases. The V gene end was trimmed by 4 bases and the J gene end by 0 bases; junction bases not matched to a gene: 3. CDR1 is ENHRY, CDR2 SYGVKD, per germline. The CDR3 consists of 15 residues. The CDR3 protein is CAISGGTSVSYEQYF. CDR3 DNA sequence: TGTGCCATCAGTGGAGGGACTAGCGTCTCCTACGAGCAGTACTTC.

The DNA for the CDR3 is TGTGCCAGCGGCATCTACGAGCAGTACTTC. Translating gives CASGIYEQYF. The chain joins TRBV28 to TRBJ2-7; D gene uncertain. This CDR3 is built from 10 residues. Germline CDR1 MDHEN, CDR2 SYDVKM. V was cut by 8 bases and J by 3 bases, with 5 bases left in between.

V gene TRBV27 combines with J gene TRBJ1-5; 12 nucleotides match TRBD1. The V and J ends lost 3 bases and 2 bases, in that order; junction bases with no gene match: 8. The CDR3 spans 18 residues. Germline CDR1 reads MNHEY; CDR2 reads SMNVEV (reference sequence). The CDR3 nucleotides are TGTGCCAGCAGTTTCATGGGACAGGGGGCGAAAGGCAATCAGCCCCAGCATTTT. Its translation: CASSFMGQGAKGNQPQHF.

CDR3 sequence reads: CASSGHSGANVLTF. The CDR3 region has the DNA TGTGCCAGCAGCGGACACTCTGGGGCCAACGTCCTGACTTTC. The rearrangement links TRBV9 to TRBJ2-6, with D hard to call. CDR1 and CDR2 from the germline V gene are SGDLS and YYNGEE. The germline V and J ends were trimmed by 3 bases and 0 bases, with 4 bases remaining between them. This CDR3 comprises 14 residues.

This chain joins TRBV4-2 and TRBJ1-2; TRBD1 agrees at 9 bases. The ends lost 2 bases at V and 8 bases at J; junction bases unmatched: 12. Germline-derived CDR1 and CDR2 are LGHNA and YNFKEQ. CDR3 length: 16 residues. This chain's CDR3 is CASSQHDPDRGDGYTF. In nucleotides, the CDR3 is TGTGCCAGCAGCCAACATGACCCGGACAGGGGTGACGGCTACACCTTC.

In DNA, the CDR3 is TGTGCCAGCAGCGCCGGGACTAGCGGGTACGAGCAGTACTTC. Translated, it gives CASSAGTSGYEQYF. This chain links TRBV6-1 with TRBJ2-7; 12 bases are shared with TRBD2. V lost 6 bases and J lost 4; bases outside the gene matches: 4. This CDR3 region has 14 residues. The germline V gene has CDR1 MNHNS and CDR2 SASEGT.

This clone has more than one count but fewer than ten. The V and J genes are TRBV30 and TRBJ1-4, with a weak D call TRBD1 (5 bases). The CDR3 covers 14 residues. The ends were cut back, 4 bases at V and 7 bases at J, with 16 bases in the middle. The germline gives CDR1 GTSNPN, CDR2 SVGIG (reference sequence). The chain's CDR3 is CAWNSGSGPEKLFF. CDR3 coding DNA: TGTGCCTGGAACTCAGGGAGCGGGCCTGAAAAACTGTTTTTT.

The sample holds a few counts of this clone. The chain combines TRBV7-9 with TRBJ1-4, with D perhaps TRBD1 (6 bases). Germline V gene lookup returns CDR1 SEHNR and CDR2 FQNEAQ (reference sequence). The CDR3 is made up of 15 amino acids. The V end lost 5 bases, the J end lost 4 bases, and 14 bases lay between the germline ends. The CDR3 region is CASSRQQGLNEKLFF. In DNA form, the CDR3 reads TGTGCCAGCAGCCGACAACAGGGCCTTAATGAAAAACTGTTTTTT. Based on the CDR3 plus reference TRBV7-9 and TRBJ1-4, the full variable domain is DTGVSQNPRHKITKRGQNVTFRCDPISEHNRLYWYRQTLGQGPEFLTYFQNEAQLEKSRLLSDRFSAERPKGSFSTLEIQRTEQGDSAMYLCASSRQQGLNEKLFFGSGTQLSVL.

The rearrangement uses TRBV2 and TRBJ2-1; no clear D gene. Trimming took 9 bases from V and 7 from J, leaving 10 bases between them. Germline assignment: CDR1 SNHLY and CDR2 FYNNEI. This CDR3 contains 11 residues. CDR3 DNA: TGTGCCAGTATAAGACTGAATGAGCAGTTCTTC. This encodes CASIRLNEQFF.

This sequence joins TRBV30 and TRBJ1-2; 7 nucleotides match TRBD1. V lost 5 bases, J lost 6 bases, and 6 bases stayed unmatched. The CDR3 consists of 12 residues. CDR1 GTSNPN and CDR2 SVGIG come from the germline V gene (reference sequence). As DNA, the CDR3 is TGTGCCTGGGGTGACAGGGATAATGGCTACACCTTC. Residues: CAWGDRDNGYTF.

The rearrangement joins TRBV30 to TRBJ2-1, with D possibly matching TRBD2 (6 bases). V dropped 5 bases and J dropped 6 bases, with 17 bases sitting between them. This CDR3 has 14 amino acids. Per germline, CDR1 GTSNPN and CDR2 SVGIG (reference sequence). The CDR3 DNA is TGTGCCTGGGGGACTGGGACGCTATTCAATGAGCAGTTCTTC. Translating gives CAWGTGTLFNEQFF.

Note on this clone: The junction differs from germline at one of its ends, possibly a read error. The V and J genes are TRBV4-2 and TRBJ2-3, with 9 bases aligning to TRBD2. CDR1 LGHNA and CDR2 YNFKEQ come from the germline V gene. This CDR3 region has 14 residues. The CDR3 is CASSQDVGSGRSNF. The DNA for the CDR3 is TGTGCCAGCAGCCAAGACGTAGGTAGCGGGAGATCGAATTTT.